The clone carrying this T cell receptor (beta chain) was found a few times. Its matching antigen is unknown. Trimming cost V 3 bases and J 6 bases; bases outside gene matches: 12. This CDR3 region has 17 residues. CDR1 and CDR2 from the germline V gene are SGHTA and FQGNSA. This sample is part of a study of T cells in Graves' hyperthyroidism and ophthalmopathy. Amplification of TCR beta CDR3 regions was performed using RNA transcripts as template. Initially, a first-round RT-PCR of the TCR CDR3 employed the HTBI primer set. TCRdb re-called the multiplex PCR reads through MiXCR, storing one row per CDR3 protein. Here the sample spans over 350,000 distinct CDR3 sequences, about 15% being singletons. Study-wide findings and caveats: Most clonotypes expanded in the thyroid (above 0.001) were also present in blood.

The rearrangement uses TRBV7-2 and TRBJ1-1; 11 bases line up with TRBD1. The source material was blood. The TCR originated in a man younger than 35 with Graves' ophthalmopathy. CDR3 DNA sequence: TGTGCCAGCAGCTTTGGACAGGGGGCTGGGGCCGGGGCTGAAGCTTTCTTT. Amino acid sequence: CASSFGQGAGAGAEAFF.